The clone carrying this TCR beta chain has only a few counts. Only in-frame clones appear in the TCRdb table, and some are missing; sequencing was by immunoSEQ multiplex PCR. Among roughly 87,000 clones listed, roughly nine tenths were seen once. This specimen belongs to a study of technical replicates of blood from a handful of donors. Trimming stripped 7 bases from V and 1 base from J, with 8 bases between. This CDR3 comprises 12 residues. Germline V gives CDR1 SGDLS, CDR2 YYNGEE. The sample comprised T cells isolated from PBMCs. The gene calls are TRBV9 and TRBJ1-1; D is undetermined. The TCR comes from a human donor in good health. In DNA form, the CDR3 reads TGTGCCAGCGGACGGGGGAACACTGAAGCTTTCTTT. Protein: CASGRGNTEAFF.